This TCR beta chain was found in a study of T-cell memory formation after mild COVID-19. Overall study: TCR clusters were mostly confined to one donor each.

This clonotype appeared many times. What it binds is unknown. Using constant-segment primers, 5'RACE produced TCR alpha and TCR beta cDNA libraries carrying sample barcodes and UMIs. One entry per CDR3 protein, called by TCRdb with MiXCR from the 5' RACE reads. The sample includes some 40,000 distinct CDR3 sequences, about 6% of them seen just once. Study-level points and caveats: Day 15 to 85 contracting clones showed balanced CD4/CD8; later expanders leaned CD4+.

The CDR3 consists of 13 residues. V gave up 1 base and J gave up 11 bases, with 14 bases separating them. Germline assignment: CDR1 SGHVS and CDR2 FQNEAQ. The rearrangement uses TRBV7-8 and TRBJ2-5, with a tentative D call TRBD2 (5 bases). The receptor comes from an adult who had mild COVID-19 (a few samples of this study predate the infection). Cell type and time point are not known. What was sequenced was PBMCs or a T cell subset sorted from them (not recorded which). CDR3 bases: TGTGCCAGCAGCTTAGTGAACGAGGGTACGCAGTACTTC. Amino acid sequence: CASSLVNEGTQYF.